Listed below are T cell receptor beta chains from one sample, sequenced in a study of blood T cell repertoires in COVID-19. TCRdb's table, derived via immunoSEQ multiplex PCR, lists solely in-frame clones and lacks some. This sample carries 150,000 to 200,000 clones, over 75% of them seen once, and the ten largest clones take approximately 9.4%. The sequencing input was PBMCs or T cells enriched from blood (not recorded which). The receptors were gathered from a woman between 18 and 29 years old who had recovered from COVID-19. CDR3s leave out the opening cysteine and the closing phenylalanine or tryptophan. The order of the fields is CDR3 protein, J gene, V gene, clone size. The size entry is marked missing in some rows and otherwise reads once, few, many or a size class.

CDR3: ASRKPLGAGELF
J: TRBJ2-2
V: TRBV27
size: NA

CDR3: ATTLDRASSYEQY
J: TRBJ2-7
V: TRBV24-1
size: NA

CDR3: ASRPGQANTGELF
J: TRBJ2-2
V: TRBV27
size: NA

CDR3: ASSPGQGFNEQF
J: TRBJ2-1
V: TRBV18
size: NA

CDR3: ASSLGGGRASADTQY
J: TRBJ2-3
V: TRBV11-3
size: NA

CDR3: ASSESTVAGYT
J: TRBJ1-2
V: TRBV9
size: few

CDR3: ASSLPDRDNSPLH
J: TRBJ1-6
V: TRBV5-1
size: NA

CDR3: ASSLVAYGYT
J: TRBJ1-2
V: TRBV7-9
size: NA

CDR3: ASSDSRDTDTQY
J: TRBJ2-3
V: TRBV6-4
size: NA

CDR3: ASIRFQNTEAF
J: TRBJ1-1
V: TRBV2
size: NA

CDR3: ASRGQGDQPQH
J: TRBJ1-5
V: TRBV19
size: NA

CDR3: ASSLEAAYQETQY
J: TRBJ2-5
V: TRBV28
size: once

CDR3: ASSTSGTYEQY
J: TRBJ2-7
V: TRBV27
size: NA

CDR3: ASSLSRLAAPNEQF
J: TRBJ2-1
V: TRBV27
size: once

CDR3: ASSQELAGGRELPSYEQY
J: TRBJ2-7
V: TRBV4-1
size: NA

CDR3: ASVGQLNQPQH
J: TRBJ1-5
V: TRBV19
size: NA

CDR3: ASSLGDRGGEKLF
J: TRBJ1-4
V: TRBV7-2
size: NA

CDR3: ASSPGVRTQAF
J: TRBJ1-1
V: TRBV12-3/TRBV12-4
size: NA

CDR3: ASSGQQGAVEKLF
J: TRBJ1-4
V: TRBV5-6
size: NA

CDR3: ASSQGGQGREQY
J: TRBJ2-7
V: TRBV3-1/TRBV3-2
size: NA

CDR3: ASSPYHGQGGNQPQH
J: TRBJ1-5
V: TRBV7-2
size: NA

CDR3: ASSLSSGEKAYEQY
J: TRBJ2-7
V: TRBV5-5
size: NA

CDR3: ATQTDAFDPYT
J: TRBJ1-2
V: TRBV6-5
size: once

CDR3: ASSYYGESTDTQY
J: TRBJ2-3
V: TRBV6-5
size: NA

CDR3: ASSYRGRDSNQPQH
J: TRBJ1-5
V: TRBV6-2/TRBV6-3
size: NA

CDR3: ASSLSSLNQPQH
J: TRBJ1-5
V: TRBV5-5
size: NA

CDR3: ASSTQGSTYNEQF
J: TRBJ2-1
V: TRBV7-4
size: NA